These 5 T cell receptor beta chains were sequenced from one sample in a study of control samples from healthy donors and cancer patients. TCRdb keeps only in-frame clones here, not all; method: immunoSEQ multiplex PCR. This table has about 130,000 clones, about 90% appearing once. Source material: blood. These receptors all come from a man aged 18 to 29 in good health.

V and J are TRBV19 and TRBJ2-6; D might be TRBD1 or TRBD2, each matching 5 bases. Germline V CDR1 and CDR2: LNHDA, SQIVND (reference sequence). The CDR3 contains 16 residues. V lost 8 bases to trimming and J lost 0 bases, with 14 bases between them. The CDR3 DNA follows: TGTGCCAGTTATTGGGGACGGAACTCTGGGGCCAACGTCCTGACTTTC. Protein sequence: CASYWGRNSGANVLTF.

The chain carries TRBV6-5 and TRBJ2-1; TRBD2 matches at 9 bases. Trimming cost V 3 bases and J 6 bases; bases outside gene matches: 6. CDR1 and CDR2 (germline): MNHEY, SVGAGI. CDR3 length: 15 amino acids. CDR3 DNA: TGTGCCAGCAGTTATGGGGCTAGCGGGGTCAATGAGCAGTTCTTC. Protein product: CASSYGASGVNEQFF.

The rearrangement links TRBV7-3 to TRBJ2-1, with 8 positions matching TRBD2. Germline lookup yields CDR1 SGHTA and CDR2 FQGTGA. V lost 0 bases to trimming and J lost 7 bases; unmatched junction nucleotides: 8. This CDR3 region has 16 residues. The CDR3 sequence: CASSLTSSGSGNEQFF. In nucleotides, the CDR3 is TGTGCCAGCAGCTTAACCAGCAGCGGGAGCGGGAATGAGCAGTTCTTC.

This clone came up once. This chain links TRBV15 with TRBJ1-2, with D possibly TRBD1 on 6 matching bases. Germline V gene data show CDR1 as LNHNV and CDR2 as YYDKDF (reference sequence). Trimming shortened V by 0 bases and J by 4 bases, and 9 bases separated the two germline ends. The CDR3 is 14 residues long. The CDR3 reads CATSRDKGGYGYTF. The DNA for the CDR3 is TGTGCCACCAGCAGAGATAAGGGGGGCTATGGCTACACCTTC. Full variable domain (remainder filled in from reference TRBV15 and TRBJ1-2): DAMVIQNPRYQVTQFGKPVTLSCSQTLNHNVMYWYQQKSSQAPKLLFHYYDKDFNNEADTPDNFQSRRPNTSFCFLDIRSPGLGDTAMYLCATSRDKGGYGYTFGSGTRLTVV.

V is TRBV5-1 and J is TRBJ2-5, with no clear D. The CDR3 covers 12 residues. Germline CDR1 SGHRS, CDR2 YFSETQ. Trimming stripped 4 bases from V and 5 bases from J, with 9 bases between. CDR3 loop: CASSPVGETQYF. The CDR3 DNA reads as TGCGCCAGCAGCCCCGTTGGGGAGACCCAGTACTTC.